The entry that follows covers one TCR beta chain sequence. There are 15 residues in the CDR3. Per germline, CDR1 SGHTA and CDR2 FQGTGA. With 1 base removed from V and 4 bases from J, the gap between germline ends came to 13 bases. These data come from a study of blood T cell repertoires in COVID-19. Whole-study context: Sources were T cells, B-cell-depleted T cells, or PBMCs; the material itself was cDNA or gDNA.

Participants spanned ages about 18 to 100 years and resided in about 25 US areas. Cohorts were based on clinical histories the participants reported. Clones were read by immunoSEQ multiplex PCR, and TCRdb kept only the in-frame ones, dropping some. The sample carries 190,000 or so clones, 80% to 90% recorded once. What was sequenced was PBMCs or T cells enriched from blood (not recorded which). The chain joins TRBV7-3 to TRBJ1-2; D might be TRBD1 (5 bases). This TCR was sampled from a man younger than 35 with acute COVID-19. The DNA of the CDR3 is TGTGCCAGCAGCTTAAACCCTTCGGGGGGCTATGGCTACACCTTC. Its translation: CASSLNPSGGYGYTF.